This is a list of T cell receptor beta chains from one sample in a study of T cells after yellow fever vaccination. Using its own MiXCR run on the 5' RACE reads, TCRdb lists one record per CDR3 protein. This table has some 120,000 distinct CDR3 sequences, 8.4% appearing once. The sequenced sample was CD8+ T cells sorted from PBMCs, obtained 45 days after the yellow fever booster vaccination. The receptors were gathered from a man in his thirties or forties who received the YFV17D yellow fever vaccine. CDR3s include the opening cysteine and the closing phenylalanine or tryptophan. D genes are given only for firm matches. Size values are once, few and many counts, or a class for expanded clones, and some rows have none.

D: TRBD1
V: TRBV5-1
J: TRBJ2-5
size: many
CDR3: CASSLVGQGGAETQYF
DNA: TGCGCCAGCAGCTTGGTAGGACAGGGTGGGGCGGAGACCCAGTACTTC

D: TRBD2
V: TRBV5-1
J: TRBJ2-1
size: once
CDR3: CASSLGTSEGLVNEQFF
DNA: TGCGCCAGCAGCTTGGGGACTAGCGAGGGTCTGGTCAATGAGCAGTTCTTC

D: TRBD1
V: TRBV29-1
J: TRBJ2-7
size: few
CDR3: CSVSTGNSYEQYF
DNA: TGCAGCGTTTCGACAGGGAACTCCTACGAGCAGTACTTC

D: .
V: TRBV6-6
J: TRBJ2-5
size: many
CDR3: CASSNLLGQAQYF
DNA: TGTGCCAGCAGCAATCTACTAGGCCAGGCCCAGTACTTC

D: TRBD1
V: TRBV2
J: TRBJ1-4
size: few
CDR3: CASSDTTGVTNEKLFF
DNA: TGTGCCAGCAGTGACACAACAGGGGTGACTAATGAAAAACTGTTTTTT

D: TRBD1
V: TRBV6-5
J: TRBJ1-2
size: many
CDR3: CASSYGQGDYGYTF
DNA: TGTGCCAGCAGTTACGGACAGGGAGACTATGGCTACACCTTC

D: TRBD2
V: TRBV12-3/TRBV12-4
J: TRBJ2-1
size: many
CDR3: CASGFLAGKSGGEQFF
DNA: TGTGCCAGCGGTTTTTTAGCGGGAAAGTCCGGTGGTGAGCAGTTCTTC

D: .
V: TRBV20-1
J: TRBJ1-5
size: .
CDR3: CSATRGRGGQPQHF
DNA: TGCAGTGCTACCAGAGGACGGGGAGGTCAGCCCCAGCATTTT

D: .
V: TRBV4-3
J: TRBJ2-7
size: many
CDR3: CASSQENRKYEQYF
DNA: TGCGCCAGCAGCCAAGAAAACAGGAAATACGAGCAGTACTTC

D: .
V: TRBV7-9
J: TRBJ2-1
size: few
CDR3: CASSRPGLPNEQFF
DNA: TGTGCCAGCAGCCGGCCGGGACTTCCCAATGAGCAGTTCTTC

D: .
V: TRBV6-5
J: TRBJ2-7
size: many
CDR3: CASSYNRVSGAYEQYF
DNA: TGTGCCAGCAGCTACAACCGGGTCTCAGGGGCCTACGAGCAGTACTTC

D: .
V: TRBV9
J: TRBJ2-3
size: many
CDR3: CASSSSRGTDTQYF
DNA: TGTGCCAGCAGCAGTAGTAGGGGCACAGATACGCAGTATTTT

D: .
V: TRBV15
J: TRBJ2-1
size: .
CDR3: CATSSPPVSGRNEQFF
DNA: TGTGCCACCAGCTCCCCCCCGGTGAGCGGGCGGAATGAGCAGTTCTTC

D: .
V: TRBV27
J: TRBJ2-2
size: many
CDR3: CASSSLDSVTGELFF
DNA: TGTGCCAGCAGTTCACTGGACTCGGTCACCGGGGAGCTGTTTTTT

D: .
V: TRBV20-1
J: TRBJ2-3
size: many
CDR3: CSASDFLGFDTQYF
DNA: TGCAGTGCTAGTGATTTTCTGGGCTTTGATACGCAGTATTTT

D: .
V: TRBV30
J: TRBJ1-1
size: .
CDR3: CAWSGVITEAFF
DNA: TGTGCCTGGAGTGGTGTTATCACTGAAGCTTTCTTT

D: .
V: TRBV27
J: TRBJ1-5
size: .
CDR3: CASRAGVSNQPQHF
DNA: TGTGCCAGCAGGGCGGGGGTTAGCAATCAGCCCCAGCATTTT

D: .
V: TRBV27
J: TRBJ2-7
size: many
CDR3: CASSSSGAGQYF
DNA: .

D: .
V: TRBV5-1
J: TRBJ2-6
size: few
CDR3: CASSSWPEVGANVLTF
DNA: TGCGCCAGCAGCTCCTGGCCGGAGGTTGGGGCCAACGTCCTGACTTTC

D: .
V: TRBV7-2
J: TRBJ2-3
size: .
CDR3: CASSLGFDTDTQYF
DNA: TGTGCCAGCAGTCTGGGGTTTGACACAGATACGCAGTATTTT

D: .
V: TRBV6-4
J: TRBJ2-3
size: few
CDR3: CASSDGSHTQYF
DNA: TGTGCCAGCAGTGACGGCTCCCATACGCAGTATTTT

D: TRBD1
V: TRBV20-1
J: TRBJ2-3
size: many
CDR3: CSLPSGGFADTQYF
DNA: TGCAGCCTCCCATCAGGGGGTTTCGCAGATACGCAGTATTTT

D: TRBD2
V: TRBV7-2
J: TRBJ2-3
size: many
CDR3: CASSLGSSGQNTDTQYF
DNA: TGTGCCAGCAGCTTAGGTTCTAGCGGGCAAAACACAGATACGCAGTATTTT

D: .
V: TRBV9
J: TRBJ2-1
size: few
CDR3: CASSVYGNSYNEQFF
DNA: TGTGCCAGCAGCGTATACGGGAACTCCTACAATGAGCAGTTCTTC

D: .
V: TRBV12-3/TRBV12-4
J: TRBJ2-2
size: many
CDR3: CASRGWRGVTNTGELFF
DNA: TGTGCCAGCAGGGGTTGGAGGGGCGTCACGAACACCGGGGAGCTGTTTTTT

D: .
V: TRBV29-1
J: TRBJ2-1
size: many
CDR3: CSVPIGGGEQFF
DNA: TGCAGCGTCCCAATTGGAGGGGGTGAGCAGTTCTTC

D: TRBD2
V: TRBV20-1
J: TRBJ2-3
size: .
CDR3: CSAPPPYGGSGSTDTQYF
DNA: TGCAGTGCTCCCCCGCCTTATGGAGGTAGCGGGAGCACAGATACGCAGTATTTT

D: .
V: TRBV11-2
J: TRBJ1-6
size: many
CDR3: CASSLDLQGSSPLHF
DNA: TGTGCCAGCAGCTTAGATCTACAGGGTAGTTCACCCCTCCACTTT

D: .
V: TRBV7-9
J: TRBJ2-5
size: many
CDR3: CASSLRPWETQYF
DNA: TGTGCCAGCAGCCTGAGACCATGGGAGACCCAGTACTTC

D: .
V: TRBV20-1
J: TRBJ2-4
size: .
CDR3: CSARDEKPLAKNIQYF
DNA: TGCAGTGCTAGAGATGAAAAGCCGCTGGCCAAAAACATTCAGTACTTC

D: .
V: TRBV6-2/TRBV6-3
J: TRBJ2-2
size: many
CDR3: CASSYPPGASQVFF
DNA: TGTGCCAGCAGTTACCCTCCGGGAGCTTCCCAGGTGTTTTTT

D: .
V: TRBV6-1
J: TRBJ2-1
size: .
CDR3: CASSQSGGGNEQFF
DNA: TGTGCCAGCAGTCAATCCGGGGGCGGCAATGAGCAGTTCTTC

D: TRBD2
V: TRBV14
J: TRBJ2-5
size: few
CDR3: CASRSLAGEETQYF
DNA: TGTGCCAGCAGAAGTCTAGCGGGAGAAGAGACCCAGTACTTC

D: .
V: TRBV12-3/TRBV12-4
J: TRBJ1-1
size: many
CDR3: CASGLMATEAFF
DNA: TGTGCCAGCGGTCTGATGGCCACTGAAGCTTTCTTT

D: TRBD2
V: TRBV29-1
J: TRBJ2-1
size: many
CDR3: CSVDIAGEFYNEQFF
DNA: TGCAGCGTCGATATAGCGGGAGAATTCTACAATGAGCAGTTCTTC

D: .
V: TRBV3-1
J: TRBJ2-3
size: few
CDR3: CASSASTPPGGSTDTQYF
DNA: TGTGCCAGCAGCGCCTCAACGCCCCCGGGCGGTAGCACAGATACGCAGTATTTT

D: .
V: TRBV6-5
J: TRBJ1-1
size: many
CDR3: CASRIGTEAFF
DNA: TGTGCCAGCCGGATAGGGACTGAAGCTTTCTTT

D: TRBD2
V: TRBV9
J: TRBJ2-4
size: many
CDR3: CASSVVASGSGTIQYF
DNA: TGTGCCAGCAGCGTAGTGGCTAGCGGGAGTGGGACCATTCAGTACTTC

D: .
V: TRBV4-3
J: TRBJ2-7
size: many
CDR3: CASSRGGAGYEQYF
DNA: TGCGCCAGCAGCAGGGGGGGAGCGGGCTACGAGCAGTACTTC

D: .
V: TRBV14
J: TRBJ1-2
size: few
CDR3: CASSQYPGYYGYTF
DNA: TGTGCCAGCAGCCAGTACCCTGGGTACTATGGCTACACCTTC

D: .
V: TRBV29-1
J: TRBJ2-1
size: many
CDR3: CSVVRPSSSYNEQFF
DNA: TGCAGCGTTGTACGGCCCAGTAGCTCCTACAATGAGCAGTTCTTC

D: .
V: TRBV14
J: TRBJ2-3
size: few
CDR3: CASSQALMFTDTQYF
DNA: TGTGCCAGCAGCCAAGCGCTTATGTTCACAGATACGCAGTATTTT

D: .
V: TRBV23-1
J: TRBJ1-5
size: few
CDR3: CASPLRVAQPQHF
DNA: TGCGCCAGTCCCCTCAGGGTGGCTCAGCCCCAGCATTTT

D: .
V: TRBV7-8
J: TRBJ1-2
size: many
CDR3: CASSLAKGGSPLF
DNA: TGTGCCAGCAGCTTAGCGAAAGGGGGGTCTCCCCTCTTC

D: .
V: TRBV7-8
J: TRBJ2-5
size: few
CDR3: CASSLGSLAFLETQYF
DNA: TGTGCCAGCAGCTTAGGTAGCCTAGCGTTCTTGGAGACCCAGTACTTC

D: .
V: TRBV7-9
J: TRBJ2-3
size: many
CDR3: CASSSKTRVYTDTQYF
DNA: TGTGCCAGCAGCAGCAAAACTAGAGTTTACACAGATACGCAGTATTTT

D: .
V: TRBV5-6
J: TRBJ2-7
size: .
CDR3: CASSAGTVWEQYF
DNA: TGTGCCAGCAGCGCCGGGACCGTCTGGGAGCAGTACTTC

D: .
V: TRBV15
J: TRBJ2-7
size: many
CDR3: CATSRDLGSPSYEQYF
DNA: TGTGCCACCAGCAGAGATCTAGGCAGTCCTTCCTACGAGCAGTACTTC

D: .
V: TRBV4-3
J: TRBJ2-7
size: many
CDR3: CASSQYQGGYEQYF
DNA: TGCGCCAGCAGCCAATATCAGGGGGGGTACGAGCAGTACTTC

D: .
V: TRBV12-3/TRBV12-4
J: TRBJ1-1
size: few
CDR3: CASSLGTANTEAFF
DNA: TGTGCCAGCAGTTTAGGGACAGCGAACACTGAAGCTTTCTTT

D: .
V: TRBV7-9
J: TRBJ1-1
size: .
CDR3: CASSLDGEVITEAFF
DNA: TGTGCCAGCAGCTTAGATGGGGAAGTGATCACTGAAGCTTTCTTT

D: TRBD2
V: TRBV6-2/TRBV6-3
J: TRBJ2-7
size: .
CDR3: CASSYSPAGNYEQYF
DNA: TGTGCCAGCAGTTACTCACCAGCGGGAAACTACGAGCAGTACTTC

D: .
V: TRBV20-1
J: TRBJ1-1
size: many
CDR3: CSARARTENTEAFF
DNA: TGCAGTGCTAGAGCTCGGACAGAGAACACTGAAGCTTTCTTT

D: TRBD2
V: TRBV29-1
J: TRBJ2-7
size: many
CDR3: CSGRLAGGYEQYF
DNA: TGCAGCGGGCGACTAGCGGGAGGGTACGAGCAGTACTTC

D: .
V: TRBV5-1
J: TRBJ1-1
size: many
CDR3: CASSLRGHQGGTEAFF
DNA: TGCGCCAGCAGCTTGCGGGGACATCAAGGGGGCACTGAAGCTTTCTTT

D: TRBD2
V: TRBV6-1
J: TRBJ2-1
size: many
CDR3: CASSPGTSYNEQFF
DNA: TGTGCCAGCAGTCCCGGGACTAGCTACAATGAGCAGTTCTTC

D: TRBD1
V: TRBV10-1
J: TRBJ2-5
size: .
CDR3: CASNSGTDKETQYF
DNA: TGCGCCAGCAACTCCGGGACAGATAAAGAGACCCAGTACTTC

D: .
V: TRBV19
J: TRBJ1-5
size: few
CDR3: CASSIGYNQPQHF
DNA: TGTGCCAGTAGTATCGGGTACAATCAGCCCCAGCATTTT

D: TRBD2
V: TRBV6-5
J: TRBJ2-1
size: many
CDR3: CASSRTSGTYNEQFF
DNA: TGTGCCAGCAGTCGGACTAGCGGGACCTACAATGAGCAGTTCTTC